Sequencing of this T cell receptor (beta chain) was carried out in a study of cytomegalovirus exposure and HLA in healthy donors. About the research overall: Membership in the Caucasian-associated ancestry cluster was found for about 84% of 300 to 500 genotyped donors. Study-wide results and caveats: The study listed about 150 cytomegalovirus-associated TCR beta chains. An analysis was carried out at a later point. It showed that HLA-associated TCR beta chains were more clonally expanded than equally common non-associated chains.

These donors counted as nominally healthy when sampled, but unrecorded immune exposures were likely. This clone was detected only a few times. As yet, its antigen is unknown. PCR was performed using 60 Vbeta and 13 Jbeta primers. Some clones are missing from TCRdb's copy, which holds only in-frame ones; the method was immunoSEQ multiplex PCR. Of around 67,000 clones in the sample, roughly 66% were seen once. Sequenced sample: PBMCs. The clonotype originates from a woman aged 45-59 years in good health and CMV-seronegative.

This CDR3 is CASSGLIGYTF. The CDR3 coding sequence is TGTGCCAGCAGTGGACTGATCGGCTACACCTTC. The chain couples TRBV6-6 to TRBJ1-2; no clear D gene. V lost 5 bases and J 8 bases, leaving 9 bases between the germline ends. Germline V gene lookup returns CDR1 MNHNY and CDR2 SVGAGI (reference sequence). The CDR3 has 11 amino acids.